A single sample is the source of the 31 T cell receptor beta chains below, sequenced in a study of shared clonotypes between healthy human individuals. Assay: immunoSEQ multiplex PCR; the TCRdb copy retains only in-frame clones and omits some. Of approximately 1.9 million clones in the sample, about 93% were seen once. The naive CD8 subset, CD45RO-negative cells positively selected for CCR7, excluded terminally differentiated effector memory CD45RA+ cells. Material for sequencing was naive CD8+ T cells from PBMCs. The receptors were gathered from a man aged 18 to 35 in good health. Some clones in this sample may be carry-over from other donors' samples.

This clone was picked up one time. This rearrangement joins TRBV11-3 to TRBJ2-4; D gene uncertain. The CDR3 has 17 amino acids. Per the germline V gene, CDR1 is SGHNT and CDR2 is YENEEA. The V gene lost 5 bases and the J gene lost 0 bases, with 17 bases spanning the gap. For the CDR3, the DNA is TGTGCCAGCAGCAGCAGATTTCAGGAAACAGCCAAAAACATTCAGTACTTC. Its translation is CASSSRFQETAKNIQYF.

The rearrangement joins TRBV2 to TRBJ2-7, with TRBD1 as a possible D gene (5 bases). Trimming shortened V by 2 bases and J by 2 bases, and 10 bases separated the two germline ends. The CDR3 is 14 residues long. Per germline, CDR1 SNHLY and CDR2 FYNNEI. CDR3 nucleotide sequence: TGTGCCAGCAGTGAAAAAAGGGGTCCCTACGAGCAGTACTTC. It codes for CASSEKRGPYEQYF.

This chain links TRBV29-1 with TRBJ2-3; 8 bases are shared with TRBD1. The CDR3 totals 13 residues. The junction had 7 bases not matched to a gene; V was cut back by 6 bases and J by 5 bases. Germline values: CDR1 SQVTM, CDR2 ANQGSEA. As DNA, the CDR3 is TGCAGCGTAGAACAGGGGGATGGAGATACGCAGTATTTT. Translated, it gives CSVEQGDGDTQYF.

The chain is built from TRBV9 and TRBJ2-1; D not resolved. This CDR3 is built from 14 residues. Trimming shortened V by 0 bases and J by 3 bases, and 7 bases separated the two germline ends. The V gene's germline CDR1 is SGDLS and CDR2 YYNGEE. The CDR3 DNA reads as TGTGCCAGCAGCGTAGCAAGAGGCTACAATGAGCAGTTCTTC. It codes for CASSVARGYNEQFF.

The rearrangement joins TRBV2 to TRBJ1-2, with D tentatively TRBD1 (5 bases). From germline, CDR1 is SNHLY and CDR2 FYNNEI. The CDR3 is made up of 14 amino acids. Trimming removed 1 base from V and 5 bases from J, with 11 bases in between. The CDR3 region is CASSEEWGAYGYTF. The CDR3 nucleotides read TGTGCCAGCAGTGAAGAATGGGGCGCGTATGGCTACACCTTC.

V usage is TRBV6-5 and J usage is TRBJ2-5; 8 bases agree with TRBD2. The CDR3 loop spans 14 amino acids. With 2 bases clipped from V and 5 bases from J, the junction kept 4 bases outside the gene matches. Germline values: CDR1 MNHEY, CDR2 SVGAGI. CDR3 residues: CASSYTAGVETQYF. In nucleotides, the CDR3 is TGTGCCAGCAGTTACACAGCGGGAGTGGAGACCCAGTACTTC.

CDR3: CASSYGTGGNQPQHF. The DNA of the CDR3 is TGTGCCAGCAGTTACGGGACAGGCGGGAATCAGCCCCAGCATTTT. The V gene is TRBV28, the J gene TRBJ1-5; 8 bases align to TRBD1. With V trimmed by 4 bases and J by 4 bases, 6 bases remained unmatched. Germline V gives CDR1 MDHEN, CDR2 SYDVKM. The CDR3 runs 15 residues.

V gene TRBV6-5 combines with J gene TRBJ1-2, with TRBD1 matching 11 bases. CDR1 is MNHEY, CDR2 SVGAGI, per germline. V gave up 4 bases and J gave up 4 bases; unmatched junction bases: 5. The CDR3 extends over 15 amino acids. The CDR3 protein is CASSSPGQGVYGYTF. CDR3 in DNA: TGTGCCAGCAGTTCGCCGGGACAGGGGGTCTATGGCTACACCTTC.

This clone came up once. The chain carries TRBV29-1 and TRBJ2-1, with 9 bases that match TRBD1. The germline gives CDR1 SQVTM, CDR2 ANQGSEA. The CDR3 covers 15 residues. Trimming took 5 bases from V and 6 from J; bases not matched to a gene: 11. As DNA, the CDR3 is TGCAGCGTTCCCGGGACAGGGCCCCTGGGCAATGAGCAGTTCTTC. Translating it yields CSVPGTGPLGNEQFF.

The V and J genes are TRBV7-6 and TRBJ1-2; tentative D call: TRBD1 (6 bases). The CDR3 is made up of 15 amino acids. From germline, CDR1 is SGHVS and CDR2 FNYEAQ. V was shortened by 0 bases and J by 4 bases, with 12 bases between the two germline ends. CDR3 region: CASSLAAGGGYGYTF. The CDR3 region has the DNA TGTGCCAGCAGCTTAGCGGCCGGGGGCGGCTATGGCTACACCTTC.

The V gene is TRBV27, the J gene TRBJ2-7, with D perhaps TRBD1 (7 bases). This CDR3 is 16 amino acids long. V dropped 5 bases and J dropped 5 bases, with 22 bases sitting between them. CDR1 is MNHEY, CDR2 SMNVEV, per germline (reference sequence). Here the CDR3 reads CASSPSTGDWSDEQYF. DNA of the CDR3: TGTGCCAGCAGTCCATCAACAGGGGACTGGTCGGACGAGCAGTACTTC.

A note on this clone: The sample contains more than one DNA sequence encoding this CDR3. This CDR3 reads CASRRTGSGYEQYF. The CDR3, as DNA: TGTGCCAGCAGAAGGACAGGATCAGGCTACGAGCAGTACTTC. V is TRBV28 and J is TRBJ2-7; 7 nucleotides align to TRBD1. The germline V gene has CDR1 MDHEN and CDR2 SYDVKM. The CDR3 extends over 14 amino acids. Trimming took 6 bases from V and 3 from J; bases not matched to a gene: 8.

The gene calls are TRBV27 and TRBJ2-3; 9 nucleotides align to TRBD1. Trimming took 6 bases from V and 0 from J; bases not matched to a gene: 4. Germline values: CDR1 MNHEY, CDR2 SMNVEV (reference sequence). This CDR3 spans 15 amino acids. The CDR3 coding sequence is TGTGCCAGCAGCTCGGACAGGGGAAGCACAGATACGCAGTATTTT. Translating it yields CASSSDRGSTDTQYF.

This chain joins TRBV27 and TRBJ2-2; 7 nucleotides match TRBD2. Trimming cost V 0 bases and J 6 bases; bases outside gene matches: 7. The germline CDR1 and CDR2 sequences are MNHEY and SMNVEV (reference sequence). The length of the CDR3 is 16 residues. The CDR3 DNA sequence: TGTGCCAGCAGTTTATCGGAGGGAGGGTCCGCCGGGGAGCTGTTTTTT. Translating it yields CASSLSEGGSAGELFF.

The J gene is TRBJ2-1, the V gene TRBV12-2. TRBV12-2 is a listed pseudogene. The CDR3 runs to 13 residues. Here the CDR3 reads CASRFRHLTEQFF. DNA of the CDR3: TGTGCAAGTCGCTTTCGGCACCTGACTGAGCAGTTCTTC.

The chain recombines TRBV15 with TRBJ1-1; D perhaps matches TRBD1 (5 bases). Germline CDR1 and CDR2: LNHNV and YYDKDF (reference sequence). This CDR3 has 12 residues. Deletions cut 11 bases from V and 2 bases from J, with 12 bases between. Here the CDR3 reads CAAGTVNTEAFF. CDR3 DNA: TGTGCCGCCGGGACGGTAAACACTGAAGCTTTCTTT.

The chain joins TRBV29-1 to TRBJ1-2, with TRBD1 as a possible D gene (5 bases). CDR3 size: 13 residues. Germline-derived CDR1 and CDR2 are SQVTM and ANQGSEA. With 6 bases removed from V and 8 bases from J, the gap between germline ends came to 19 bases. In DNA, the CDR3 is TGCAGCGTGGGGGAGGGAAGGCTTCGGGGCTACACCTTC. Amino acid sequence: CSVGEGRLRGYTF. The whole variable domain, remainder taken from reference TRBV29-1 and TRBJ1-2, is SAVISQKPSRDICQRGTSLTIQCQVDSQVTMMFWYRQQPGQSLTLIATANQGSEATYESGFVIDKFPISRPNLTFSTLTVSNMSPEDSSIYLCSVGEGRLRGYTFGSGTRLTVV.

V and J are TRBV7-2 and TRBJ2-1; D is possibly TRBD2 (5 bases). The CDR3 runs 15 residues. In germline, CDR1 is SGHTA, CDR2 FQGNSA. The V end lost 5 bases, the J end lost 0 bases, and 11 bases lay between the germline ends. CDR3 nucleotide sequence: TGTGCCAGCAGCCAAGCGGAGAGCTCCTACAATGAGCAGTTCTTC. This gives the protein CASSQAESSYNEQFF.

The chain combines TRBV29-1 with TRBJ2-7, with 10 bases fitting TRBD2. V lost 7 bases to trimming and J lost 2 bases; unmatched junction nucleotides: 8. The V gene's germline CDR1 is SQVTM and CDR2 ANQGSEA. This CDR3 contains 14 residues. The DNA for the CDR3 is TGCAGCGCCCTTTTAGCGGGAGGTACCTACGAGCAGTACTTC. Its protein is CSALLAGGTYEQYF.

The chain links TRBV9 to TRBJ2-3, with TRBD1 as a possible D gene (6 bases). Trimming removed 3 bases at V and 0 bases at J, with 11 bases between. CDR1 SGDLS and CDR2 YYNGEE come from the germline V gene. This CDR3 is built from 15 residues. The CDR3 spells CASSGRTASTDTQYF. CDR3 bases: TGTGCCAGCAGCGGTCGGACAGCCAGCACAGATACGCAGTATTTT.

J is TRBJ1-2 and V is TRBV29-1; a possible D gene is TRBD1 (5 bases). V was shortened by 4 bases and J by 2 bases, with 8 bases between the two germline ends. Germline CDR1 is SQVTM and CDR2 is ANQGSEA. The CDR3 consists of 12 residues. The chain's CDR3 is CSVAQGNYGYTF. CDR3 coding DNA: TGCAGCGTTGCCCAGGGCAACTATGGCTACACCTTC. The variable domain in full, completed from reference TRBV29-1 and TRBJ1-2, reads SAVISQKPSRDICQRGTSLTIQCQVDSQVTMMFWYRQQPGQSLTLIATANQGSEATYESGFVIDKFPISRPNLTFSTLTVSNMSPEDSSIYLCSVAQGNYGYTFGSGTRLTVV.

This chain uses TRBV7-8 with TRBJ1-1, with unresolved D. The CDR3 length is 14 residues. Germline V CDR1 and CDR2: SGHVS, FQNEAQ. The V end was cut by 5 bases, the J end by 0 bases, with 10 bases between. CDR3 protein: CASSLEKMNTEAFF. The CDR3 nucleotides read TGTGCCAGCAGCCTGGAAAAAATGAACACTGAAGCTTTCTTT.

Notes on this clone: One junction end disagrees with the germline gene, perhaps due to a read error. CDR3 in DNA: TGTGCCGGCAGTTCGGGGCGGGAGGGGTTCCTCGGGGAGCTGTTTTTT. Translating gives CAGSSGREGFLGELFF. The chain is built from TRBV6-5 and TRBJ2-2, with TRBD2 identical over 9 bases. This CDR3 spans 16 amino acids. Germline V gene data show CDR1 as MNHEY and CDR2 as SVGAGI.

The chain joins TRBV5-6 to TRBJ1-4; 7 bases line up with TRBD1. The V gene's germline CDR1 is SGHDT and CDR2 YYEEEE. The V segment lost 3 bases and the J segment 6 bases; nucleotides outside the gene matches: 5. This CDR3 region has 14 residues. The CDR3 sequence is CASSSGTEYEKLFF. DNA for the CDR3: TGTGCCAGCAGCTCCGGGACAGAGTATGAAAAACTGTTTTTT.

This chain connects TRBV5-1 to TRBJ2-3; the D gene is possibly TRBD2 (6 bases). The CDR3 is 16 residues long. Trimming removed 0 bases from V and 6 bases from J, with 17 bases in between. Germline V gene data show CDR1 as SGHRS and CDR2 as YFSETQ. The CDR3 loop is CASSLEFAGPPDTQYF. The CDR3 DNA reads TGCGCCAGCAGCTTGGAGTTCGCGGGACCCCCGGATACGCAGTATTTT.

This clone has a single count. The rearrangement joins TRBV28 to TRBJ2-3; a weak D match, TRBD2 (6 bases). In germline, CDR1 is MDHEN, CDR2 SYDVKM. The CDR3 extends over 15 amino acids. Trimming pared 7 bases from V and 7 bases from J, leaving 21 bases between. The CDR3 bases are TGTGCCAGCAATTTGGGGACTTGGGGTGGAAATACGCAGTATTTT. Translation: CASNLGTWGGNTQYF.

This clone was seen a single time. The chain couples TRBV5-1 to TRBJ2-1; TRBD1 aligns across 9 bases. From germline, CDR1 is SGHRS and CDR2 YFSETQ. V trimming: 1 base; J trimming: 8 bases; junction bases outside the gene matches: 4. The CDR3 runs to 14 residues. The DNA of the CDR3 is TGCGCCAGCAGCTTGACGGACAGGGGTGATGAGCAGTTCTTC. Its translation: CASSLTDRGDEQFF.

The genes are TRBV6-1 and TRBJ1-2, with 8 bases identical to TRBD1. Trimming took 0 bases from V and 0 from J; bases not matched to a gene: 9. The CDR3 sequence is 18 residues long. Germline assignment: CDR1 MNHNS and CDR2 SASEGT. The CDR3 DNA reads as TGTGCCAGCAGTGAAGCGCGGGGGACAGGCACAACTAACTATGGCTACACCTTC. Amino acids: CASSEARGTGTTNYGYTF.

The J gene is TRBJ2-7, the V gene TRBV9, with TRBD2 matching over 7 bases. This CDR3 contains 14 residues. The trim removed 3 bases at V and 6 bases at J, leaving 9 bases unmatched. Germline V CDR1 and CDR2: SGDLS, YYNGEE. The CDR3 region is CASSAGREQREQYF. CDR3 DNA sequence: TGTGCCAGCAGCGCCGGGCGGGAGCAGCGCGAGCAGTACTTC.

The CDR3 reads CASRPRRGRVDTGELFF. In DNA, the CDR3 is TGTGCCAGCAGACCACGCCGGGGCAGGGTGGACACCGGGGAGCTGTTTTTT. V and J are TRBV2 and TRBJ2-2, with D perhaps given as TRBD1 or TRBD2 (5 bases each). CDR3 length: 17 amino acids. CDR1 SNHLY and CDR2 FYNNEI come from the germline V gene. V was cut by 6 bases and J by 3 bases, with 20 bases left in between.

The chain employs TRBV7-8 and TRBJ2-1; TRBD2 agrees at 14 bases. V was clipped by 5 bases and J by 7 bases; unmatched bases: 7. The CDR3 loop spans 16 amino acids. Per germline, CDR1 SGHVS and CDR2 FQNEAQ. The CDR3, as DNA: TGTGCCAGCAGCCCCAAAGGACTAGCGGGAGGTAATGAGCAGTTCTTC. Protein product: CASSPKGLAGGNEQFF.